The T cell receptor beta chain described here comes from a study of sequential checkpoint blockade in melanoma. Study-level information: Randomization was 1:1 between first-line nivolumab→ipilimumab and ipilimumab→nivolumab. Maintenance nivolumab came after either treatment sequence.

In its sample, this clone was seen once. The protocol was immunoSEQ multiplex PCR, while the TCRdb copy is restricted to in-frame clones and leaves out a portion. The table lists approximately 8,400 clones, more than 55% of them singletons. Treatment in this sample: randomized to nivolumab then ipilimumab (arm A) or the reverse (arm B). Sorted cells were live CD3+CD8+, lacking CD19 and CD56, from PBMCs. CDR1 is SGDLS and CDR2 is YYNGEE in the germline V gene. This CDR3 contains 14 residues. Trimming took 2 bases from V and 5 from J; bases not matched to a gene: 4. The sequence came from a human patient with melanoma. Some clones in this sample may be carry-over from other donors' samples. The chain links TRBV9 to TRBJ2-7; 10 bases are a match to TRBD1. This material consisted of CD8+ T cells sorted from blood (inferred from file names), taken from a patient given nivolumab and ipilimumab in sequence. CDR3 coding DNA: TGTGCCAGCAGCGTGACAGGGGGCACAGACGAGCAGTACTTC. Translating gives CASSVTGGTDEQYF.